The source of this T cell receptor (beta chain) is a study of T cell responses to AZD1222 COVID-19 vaccine. For this clone: The antigen is not known.

General observations from the study: Sampling captured repertoires only after the peak T cell response. Following two doses of AZD1222, Spike-specific TCR breadth and depth rose.

Germline loops: CDR1 LGHDT, CDR2 YNNKEL (reference sequence). This CDR3 is built from 15 residues. V lost 1 base and J lost 6, with 10 bases in between. Only in-frame clones appear in the TCRdb table, and some are missing; sequencing was by immunoSEQ multiplex PCR. The sample includes more than 85,000 clones, around 90% of them seen just once. Sequencing used peripheral blood, obtained on day 0 of MenACWY control vaccination. The clonotype originates from an adult in good health. The chain is built from TRBV3-1 (or the pseudogene TRBV3-2) and TRBJ1-6; tentative D call: TRBD1 (5 bases). CDR3 region: CASSQVRGVNSPLHF. The CDR3 DNA reads TGTGCCAGCAGCCAAGTAAGAGGGGTTAATTCACCCCTCCACTTT.